Below, 30 T cell receptor beta chains from the same sample are listed, as sequenced in a study of blood T cells in healthy people across ages. The second PCR ran about 6 to 12 cycles with a sample-barcoded 5' primer and J-beta primers. One entry per CDR3 protein results from TCRdb running MiXCR on the 5' RACE reads. The sample lists more than 800,000 distinct CDR3 sequences, under 30% occurring once. Sequencing was performed on blood. The origin of the receptors is a woman of 80 years or more in good health.

This clonotype came up many times. The chain joins TRBV20-1 to TRBJ1-4, with D unclear. V was pared by 6 bases and J by 0 bases, with 8 bases between. Germline V gene data show CDR1 as DFQATT and CDR2 as SNEGSKA (reference sequence). The CDR3 runs 13 residues. CDR3 sequence: CSALRATNEKLFF. The CDR3 bases are TGCAGTGCCCTCCGGGCAACTAATGAAAAACTGTTTTTT.

This clonotype was recorded at least ten times. The rearrangement links TRBV15 to TRBJ2-1, with D tentatively TRBD1 (5 bases). V was pared by 2 bases and J by 7 bases, with 9 bases between. The CDR3 is 13 residues long. Germline V gene lookup returns CDR1 LNHNV and CDR2 YYDKDF (reference sequence). The CDR3 spells CATSRQGRNEQFF. CDR3 sequence (DNA): TGTGCCACCAGCAGACAGGGTAGGAATGAGCAGTTCTTC.

Remarks on this clonotype: One end of the junction varies from germline; a read error may be responsible. The gene calls are TRBV7-2 and TRBJ2-5; 9 nucleotides align to TRBD1. The CDR3 is 14 amino acids. Germline values: CDR1 SGHTA, CDR2 FQGNSA. The CDR3 region has the DNA TGTGTCAGCAGCTCTACAGGGGGCCAAGAGGCCCAGTACTTC. Protein: CVSSSTGGQEAQYF.

This clonotype was seen at least ten times. This chain uses TRBV25-1 with TRBJ2-7; TRBD1 matches 10 bases. The germline CDR1 and CDR2 sequences are MGHDK and SYGVNS. The CDR3 loop spans 19 amino acids. V lost 6 bases and J lost 1; bases outside the gene matches: 18. The CDR3 here is CASRKFPGQGKLGSYEQYF. Here the CDR3 DNA reads TGTGCCAGCAGGAAGTTCCCGGGACAGGGGAAGTTAGGTTCCTACGAGCAGTACTTC.

This clonotype was picked up many times. The chain employs TRBV4-3 and TRBJ2-3; no definite D call. The CDR3 totals 15 residues. Between the trimmed V and J ends, which lost 1 base and 2 bases, there was a span of 10 bases. Germline loops: CDR1 LGHNA, CDR2 YSLEER. CDR3 bases: TGCGCCAGCAGCCAAGCGCAGCATTACACAGATACGCAGTATTTT. Protein product: CASSQAQHYTDTQYF.

This clonotype was seen a few times. Possible read error: a much larger clone is one base away. This chain joins TRBV20-1 and TRBJ2-1; D tentatively fits TRBD1 or TRBD2 (5 bases each). The CDR3 spans 14 residues. Germline CDR1 and CDR2: DFQATT and SNEGSKA (reference sequence). V shed 6 bases and J shed 6 bases, with 18 bases lying between them. Here the CDR3 DNA reads TGCAGTGCGACCGGGGCACCAAGGGTCAATGAGCAGTTCTTC. The encoded protein is CSATGAPRVNEQFF.

This chain joins TRBV7-9 and TRBJ2-2, with 11 bases fitting TRBD1. Per germline, CDR1 SEHNR and CDR2 FQNEAQ (reference sequence). V trimming: 8 bases; J trimming: 4 bases; junction bases outside the gene matches: 9. The CDR3 is 16 amino acids. The CDR3 coding sequence is TGTGCCAGCTACCTCGGACAGGGGGCTAGCACCGGGGAGCTGTTTTTT. As protein: CASYLGQGASTGELFF.

This clonotype has ten or more counts. The V call is TRBV5-1, the J call TRBJ1-6; no firm D call. Per germline, CDR1 SGHRS and CDR2 YFSETQ. Trimming removed 2 bases at V and 8 bases at J, with 11 bases between. There are 14 residues in the CDR3. The CDR3 region is CASSLRQADSPLHF. For the CDR3, the DNA is TGCGCCAGCAGCTTACGTCAGGCGGATTCACCCCTCCACTTT.

This clonotype showed up just once. The rearrangement uses TRBV10-3 and TRBJ2-3; 7 nucleotides align to TRBD1. The trim removed 2 bases at V and 2 bases at J, leaving 4 bases unmatched. The CDR3 covers 15 residues. Germline values: CDR1 ENHRY, CDR2 SYGVKD. DNA of the CDR3: TGTGCCATCAGTGAGACAGGGGCTACCACAGATACGCAGTATTTT. Its translation: CAISETGATTDTQYF.

This clonotype has only a few counts. The chain employs TRBV7-9 and TRBJ2-3; 8 bases map to TRBD1. Trimming at V came to 3 bases and at J to 5 bases, leaving 4 bases not matched to a gene. The germline gives CDR1 SEHNR, CDR2 FQNEAQ (reference sequence). This CDR3 spans 14 amino acids. The CDR3 loop is CASSFGQGLDTQYF. DNA of the CDR3: TGTGCCAGCAGCTTCGGACAGGGTTTAGATACGCAGTATTTT.

On this clonotype itself: A much larger clone is a single base away; this may be a read error. The rearrangement uses TRBV29-1 and TRBJ2-7, with D perhaps matching TRBD1 (6 bases). The CDR3 is 12 amino acids. Trimming stripped 7 bases from V and 4 bases from J, with 14 bases between. Germline lookup yields CDR1 SQVTM and CDR2 ANQGSEA. CDR3 loop: CSAGERGYEQYF. CDR3 in DNA: TGCAGCGCAGGGGAGAGAGGATACGAGCAGTACTTC.

This chain connects TRBV18 to TRBJ2-7; no reliable D call. Trimming removed 6 bases at V and 5 bases at J, with 17 bases between. CDR1 and CDR2 (germline): KGHSH, LQKENI. The CDR3 is 14 amino acids. CDR3 in DNA: TGTGCCAGCTCCACCACGGGTTCCGAACACGAGCAGTACTTC. Encoded protein: CASSTTGSEHEQYF.

This clonotype was recorded at least ten times. The V call is TRBV20-1, the J call TRBJ2-1; 10 bases agree with TRBD1. CDR3 length equals 16 residues. CDR1 is DFQATT and CDR2 is SNEGSKA in the germline V gene (reference sequence). After removal of 7 bases from V and 6 bases from J, the junction contained 15 bases not matched to a gene. CDR3 region: CSVLANRGQGSNEQFF. The CDR3 nucleotides read TGCAGTGTTTTAGCTAACCGGGGACAGGGGAGCAATGAGCAGTTCTTC.

This clonotype has more than one count but fewer than ten. V is TRBV4-3 and J is TRBJ1-4; D perhaps matches TRBD1 (5 bases). The CDR3 covers 17 residues. Trimming took off 1 base at V and 3 bases at J, with 15 bases between the two ends. Germline values: CDR1 LGHNA, CDR2 YSLEER. Here the CDR3 DNA reads TGCGCCAGCAGCCAAGTCGGCGAGGGGTATGCTAATGAAAAACTGTTTTTT. Encoded protein: CASSQVGEGYANEKLFF.

As to this clonotype: One end of the junction varies from germline; a read error may be responsible. This rearrangement joins TRBV5-1 to TRBJ1-2, with 7 bases aligning to TRBD1. Looked up from germline, CDR1 is SGHRS and CDR2 is YFSETQ. This CDR3 is 13 amino acids long. The CDR3, as DNA: TGCGCCGGCAGCCCGCAGGGGGGTGATGGCTACACCTTC. It translates to CAGSPQGGDGYTF.

The chain employs TRBV20-1 and TRBJ2-5; 11 bases map to TRBD2. V gave up 2 bases and J gave up 1 base; unmatched junction bases: 12. The germline V gene encodes CDR1 DFQATT and CDR2 SNEGSKA (reference sequence). The CDR3 spans 18 residues. CDR3 amino acids: CSARPGTSGPLRQETQYF. The CDR3 DNA is TGCAGTGCTAGACCTGGGACTAGCGGACCCTTACGCCAAGAGACCCAGTACTTC.

About this clonotype itself: This may stem from a read error, because a much larger clone lies one nucleotide away. The V and J genes are TRBV2 and TRBJ2-7; 9 bases line up with TRBD1. The end of the DNA fits TRBJ2-4 better, so the J call may be wrong. Germline CDR1 and CDR2: SNHLY and FYNNEI. This CDR3 is 13 amino acids long. The chain's CDR3 is CASRDRGGDIQYF. CDR3 coding DNA: TGTGCCAGCAGGGACAGGGGCGGGGACATTCAGTACTTC.

As to this clonotype: Just one base apart from a much larger clone, this may be a read error. The CDR3, as DNA: TGTGCCAGCAGTAAAGGGACAGTGAACACTGGAGCTTTCTTT. It translates to CASSKGTVNTGAFF. This rearrangement joins TRBV12-3 or TRBV12-4 to TRBJ1-1; TRBD1 aligns across 7 bases. This CDR3 region has 14 residues.

This clonotype was seen at least ten times. V usage is TRBV12-3 or TRBV12-4 and J usage is TRBJ1-1; 7 bases are a match to TRBD1. There are 13 residues in the CDR3. The V gene end was trimmed by 7 bases and the J gene end by 2 bases; junction bases not matched to a gene: 4. CDR3 sequence (DNA): TGTGCCAGCACTAGGGGGCTAAACACTGAAGCTTTCTTT. Translating gives CASTRGLNTEAFF.

The rearrangement links TRBV4-3 to TRBJ1-2, with 9 bases matching TRBD1. Germline loops: CDR1 LGHNA, CDR2 YSLEER. V was clipped by 1 base and J by 8 bases; unmatched bases: 14. The CDR3 has 17 residues. The CDR3 bases are TGCGCCAGCAGCCAAGGGGGCCGGGACAGGGAAGGAGAAGGCTACACCTTC. Protein: CASSQGGRDREGEGYTF.

J is TRBJ2-5 and V is TRBV18, with 14 bases identical to TRBD2. CDR3 size: 18 residues. V shed 3 bases and J 2 bases; nucleotides not matched to a gene: 8. The germline CDR1 and CDR2 sequences are KGHSH and LQKENI. The CDR3 DNA follows: TGTGCCAGCTCACCCAGAAGGGGGACTAGCGGGGGACAAGAGACCCAGTACTTC. Translating it yields CASSPRRGTSGGQETQYF. Supplemented by reference TRBV18 and TRBJ2-5, the full variable domain reads NAGVMQNPRHLVRRRGQEARLRCSPMKGHSHVYWYRQLPEEGLKFMVYLQKENIIDESGMPKERFSAEFPKEGPSILRIQQVVRGDSAAYFCASSPRRGTSGGQETQYFGPGTRLLVL.

The V gene is TRBV5-4, the J gene TRBJ2-1, with D possibly matching TRBD2 (6 bases). V dropped 2 bases and J dropped 13 bases, with 22 bases sitting between them. This CDR3 contains 15 residues. Germline CDR1 is SGHNT and CDR2 is YYREEE (reference sequence). In DNA form, the CDR3 reads TGTGCCAGCAGCTTTTCCGGGGGTAGCGGAGAGACCCAGTTCTTC. Amino acids: CASSFSGGSGETQFF.

The gene calls are TRBV27 and TRBJ2-5; D might be TRBD2 (7 bases). The germline CDR1 and CDR2 sequences are MNHEY and SMNVEV (reference sequence). The V and J ends lost 7 bases and 5 bases respectively, with 17 bases between them. CDR3 length equals 14 residues. The chain's CDR3 is CASTPWGGDETQYF. The DNA for the CDR3 is TGTGCCAGCACCCCCTGGGGGGGCGATGAGACCCAGTACTTC.

Turning to this clonotype: A much larger clone sits a single nucleotide away, making a read error possible. This chain links TRBV28 with TRBJ2-1, with TRBD2 identical over 7 bases. The trim removed 6 bases at V and 8 bases at J, leaving 10 bases unmatched. The CDR3 is 14 residues long. CDR1 MDHEN and CDR2 SYDVKM come from the germline V gene. In DNA, the CDR3 is TGTGCCAGCAGACGAACCACTAGCGCCCATGAGCAGTTCTTC. Residues: CASRRTTSAHEQFF.

This clonotype came up many times. The chain uses TRBV7-2 and TRBJ2-5; maybe TRBD1 (6 bases). The length of the CDR3 is 14 residues. The V gene lost 3 bases and the J gene lost 5 bases, with 13 bases spanning the gap. The germline gives CDR1 SGHTA, CDR2 FQGNSA. The CDR3 coding sequence is TGTGCCAGCAGCTTTTTCCGGACAGTGGAGACCCAGTACTTC. The encoded protein is CASSFFRTVETQYF.

This sequence joins TRBV24-1 and TRBJ2-3; TRBD2 aligns across 9 bases. Trimming cost V 6 bases and J 8 bases; bases outside gene matches: 11. The CDR3 totals 15 residues. From germline, CDR1 is KGHDR and CDR2 SFDVKD. CDR3 DNA sequence: TGTGCCACCAGTTACAGCGGGGGGTCGTCTCTTACGCAGTATTTT. Residues: CATSYSGGSSLTQYF.

This clonotype was seen repeatedly, ten times or more. The CDR3 DNA reads as TGTGCCAGCGCGTCGCGGGGCTTTAACTCGGAGACCCAGTACTTC. Protein: CASASRGFNSETQYF. The genes are TRBV27 and TRBJ2-7; tentatively, D is TRBD2 (6 bases). The tail of the sequence fits TRBJ2-5 better, so the J call may be wrong. CDR3 length: 15 amino acids. Per germline, CDR1 MNHEY and CDR2 SMNVEV (reference sequence).

The table lists this clonotype with many counts. The chain recombines TRBV2 with TRBJ2-7; D may be TRBD1 (6 bases). Germline assignment: CDR1 SNHLY and CDR2 FYNNEI. Trimming took off 2 bases at V and 0 bases at J, with 26 bases between the two ends. This CDR3 is built from 20 residues. CDR3 sequence reads: CASSENPSSLTGPSSYEQYF. The DNA of the CDR3 is TGTGCCAGCAGTGAAAATCCGTCGTCTTTGACAGGTCCGAGCTCCTACGAGCAGTACTTC.

This clonotype was seen only once. The rearrangement joins TRBV6-2 or TRBV6-3 to TRBJ2-7; 7 bases match TRBD1. Gene TRBJ2-5 matches the end of the DNA better, so the J call may be wrong. CDR1 is MNHEY, CDR2 SVGEGT, per germline. CDR3 length: 12 residues. CDR3 loop: CASAGTAETQYF. The CDR3 DNA reads TGTGCCAGCGCCGGGACAGCAGAGACCCAGTACTTC.

This clonotype appeared many times. The chain links TRBV30 to TRBJ2-3, with D uncertain. Per the germline V gene, CDR1 is GTSNPN and CDR2 is SVGIG (reference sequence). V dropped 5 bases and J dropped 0 bases, with 12 bases sitting between them. The CDR3 is 14 residues long. This CDR3 is CAWGWGSSTDTQYF. The CDR3 nucleotides read TGTGCCTGGGGTTGGGGTTCTAGCACAGATACGCAGTATTTT. The whole variable domain, remainder taken from reference TRBV30 and TRBJ2-3, is SQTIHQWPATLVQPVGSPLSLECTVEGTSNPNLYWYRQAAGRGLQLLFYSVGIGQISSEVPQNLSASRPQDRQFILSSKKLLLSDSGFYLCAWGWGSSTDTQYFGPGTRLTVL.